Included here is one TCR beta chain sequence, with context. The antigen remains undetermined. Patients had locally advanced or metastatic urothelial carcinoma. The number of samples from each patient was between 1 and 8, taken pretreatment and on-treatment. The data derive from a study of PD-L1 blockade in urothelial cancer. Study information: It was in the mid-2010s that patients started atezolizumab at 1,200 mg intravenously every 3 weeks. Study findings and constraints: In blood sampled pretreatment, TCR clonality below the median predicted better survival.

The CDR3 consists of 15 residues. Trimming removed 11 bases from V and 4 bases from J, with 21 bases in between. The germline V gene has CDR1 MNHNS and CDR2 SASEGT. Profiled with immunoSEQ multiplex PCR; TCRdb holds only in-frame clones, not every one. The top ten clones hold approximately 2.1% of a sample with tens of thousands of clones, roughly 80% of them seen once. The source material was PBMCs, sampled around atezolizumab (anti-PD-L1) treatment. V usage is TRBV6-1 and J usage is TRBJ1-3; D may be TRBD1 (6 bases). The TCR was taken from a man in his fifties with urothelial cancer. CDR3 region: CAGRVVAGAGNTIYF. The CDR3 bases are TGTGCCGGAAGGGTAGTCGCAGGGGCAGGAAACACCATATATTTT.